The sequence of this T cell receptor beta chain was determined in a study of HIV-infected patients and healthy controls. The CDR3 totals 14 residues. Between the trimmed V and J ends, which lost 2 bases and 7 bases, there was a span of 14 bases. The germline V gene encodes CDR1 SNHLY and CDR2 FYNNEI. No cell fractionation was done, so the repertoire covers all unsorted peripheral blood T cells. Alpha and beta constant-region primers primed reverse transcription of approximately 0.55 ug RNA. Alpha and beta chain libraries were made separately by chain-specific third strand synthesis with multiplexing indices. A 12-nucleotide barcode per molecule came from two concatenated random hexamers added pre-amplification. TCRdb re-analysed the 5' RACE reads in MiXCR, keeping a single row per CDR3 protein. The sample includes about 10,000 distinct CDR3 sequences, over 7% of them seen just once.

The receptor's source is an adult in good health. The gene calls are TRBV2 and TRBJ1-2; unclear D gene. Sequenced input: blood. The CDR3 DNA is TGTGCCAGCAGTGAATTTTGGACGTCAGCTGGCTACACCTTC. This encodes CASSEFWTSAGYTF.